These 24 T cell receptor beta chains were all obtained from the same sample, sequenced in a study of T cell responses to AZD1222 COVID-19 vaccine. Repertoires were generated with immunoSEQ multiplex PCR, while TCRdb's copy carries only in-frame clones and drops some. In the table there are over 45,000 clones, about 85% of which are singletons. The starting material was peripheral blood, obtained on day 0 of MenACWY control vaccination. These receptors were obtained from an adult in good health.

By share, this clone ranks as medium-sized (0.01 to 0.1%). This sequence joins TRBV25-1 and TRBJ2-1; 8 bases map to TRBD1. After removal of 3 bases from V and 7 bases from J, the junction contained 5 bases not matched to a gene. The germline V gene encodes CDR1 MGHDK and CDR2 SYGVNS. CDR3 length: 14 amino acids. This chain's CDR3 is CASSDRGLVNEQFF. In DNA, the CDR3 is TGTGCCAGCAGTGACAGGGGGCTCGTAAATGAGCAGTTCTTC.

This clone was observed once. The chain joins TRBV18 to TRBJ2-1; D remains unclear. CDR3 length equals 13 residues. CDR1 is KGHSH, CDR2 LQKENI, per germline. V was trimmed by 6 bases and J by 7 bases, leaving 13 bases between them. The CDR3 region is CASSQPWLNEQFF. The CDR3 nucleotides read TGTGCCAGCTCTCAACCATGGTTGAATGAGCAGTTCTTC.

This clone was counted a single time. V gene TRBV19 combines with J gene TRBJ2-7; the match to TRBD1 covers 9 bases. The CDR3 loop spans 15 amino acids. After removal of 5 bases from V and 2 bases from J, the junction contained 7 bases not matched to a gene. The germline CDR1 and CDR2 sequences are LNHDA and SQIVND (reference sequence). As DNA, the CDR3 is TGTGCCAGTAGTGACCCGGGACAGGGCCCCTACGAGCAGTACTTC. This sequence encodes CASSDPGQGPYEQYF.

The chain employs TRBV28 and TRBJ2-7; D ambiguous. V was trimmed by 5 bases and J by 2 bases, leaving 22 bases between them. Germline-derived CDR1 and CDR2 are MDHEN and SYDVKM. There are 17 residues in the CDR3. The CDR3 DNA reads as TGTGCCAGCAGTGAGGCCGGCGTCGGTTTGGATACCTACGAGCAGTACTTC. Protein sequence: CASSEAGVGLDTYEQYF.

This chain uses TRBV5-6 with TRBJ1-1; D not resolved. Germline lookup yields CDR1 SGHDT and CDR2 YYEEEE. The CDR3 covers 13 residues. V was shortened by 0 bases and J by 1 base, with 4 bases between the two germline ends. CDR3 sequence: CASSLGGNTEAFF. In DNA, the CDR3 is TGTGCCAGCAGCTTGGGGGGGAACACTGAAGCTTTCTTT.

This clone was found a few times. The V call is TRBV4-3, the J call TRBJ1-3; 7 bases fit TRBD1. The ends lost 0 bases at V and 0 bases at J; junction bases unmatched: 5. Germline V gives CDR1 LGHNA, CDR2 YSLEER. The CDR3 covers 17 residues. In DNA, the CDR3 is TGCGCCAGCAGCCAAGAATTAGGGGGCTACTCTGGAAACACCATATATTTT. Translating it yields CASSQELGGYSGNTIYF.

The chain has TRBV7-2 and TRBJ2-1, with 12 bases lining up with TRBD2. This CDR3 region has 15 residues. Germline V gives CDR1 SGHTA, CDR2 FQGNSA. V shed 5 bases, J shed 9 bases, and the junction held 8 bases outside the gene matches. CDR3 sequence reads: CASSPRLAGAPEQFF. CDR3 DNA sequence: TGTGCCAGCAGCCCTCGACTAGCGGGAGCCCCTGAGCAGTTCTTC.

The rearrangement joins TRBV6-6 to TRBJ1-1; possible D gene TRBD1, 5 bases. Germline V gene sequence: CDR1 MNHNY, CDR2 SVGAGI (reference sequence). This CDR3 is 14 amino acids long. The ends were cut back, 5 bases at V and 0 bases at J, with 10 bases in the middle. CDR3 nucleotide sequence: TGTGCCAGCAGTCCAGGGCTTATGAACACTGAAGCTTTCTTT. This codes for CASSPGLMNTEAFF.

J is TRBJ1-1 and V is TRBV6-5; no clear D. Trimming removed 0 bases from V and 2 bases from J, with 4 bases in between. The CDR3 extends over 13 amino acids. CDR1 MNHEY and CDR2 SVGAGI come from the germline V gene. CDR3 sequence reads: CASSYSTNTEAFF. In DNA form, the CDR3 reads TGTGCCAGCAGTTACTCGACTAACACTGAAGCTTTCTTT.

The CDR3 DNA follows: TGCGCCAGCAGCCCCATCCCGGGACTAGCGGGTAAAGAGCAGTACTTC. It specifies CASSPIPGLAGKEQYF. The rearrangement uses TRBV5-1 and TRBJ2-7; 12 nucleotides align to TRBD2. V shed 4 bases and J 7 bases; nucleotides not matched to a gene: 12. Per the germline V gene, CDR1 is SGHRS and CDR2 is YFSETQ. The CDR3 spans 16 residues.

The chain carries TRBV6-2 or TRBV6-3 and TRBJ2-3; no firm D call. Germline assignment: CDR1 MNHEY and CDR2 SVGEGT. V was cut by 2 bases and J by 2 bases, with 11 bases left in between. The CDR3 extends over 15 amino acids. The CDR3 is CASSYRSINTDTQYF. The DNA for the CDR3 is TGTGCCAGCAGTTACCGTAGCATTAACACAGATACGCAGTATTTT.

This sequence joins TRBV6-5 and TRBJ2-3; possible D gene TRBD1, 7 bases. CDR3 length: 12 residues. Germline CDR1 is MNHEY and CDR2 is SVGAGI. Trimming left V 6 bases short and J 6 bases short, with 10 bases between. The CDR3 is CASSPGGDTQYF. As DNA, the CDR3 is TGTGCCAGCAGCCCAGGGGGGGATACGCAGTATTTT.

V is TRBV7-8 and J is TRBJ2-7; D unresolved. There are 14 residues in the CDR3. V gave up 1 base and J gave up 5 bases, with 12 bases separating them. CDR1 and CDR2 (germline): SGHVS, FQNEAQ. The CDR3 DNA sequence: TGTGCCAGCAGCTTAGTTGTATTCGTCGACGAGCAGTACTTC. Encoded protein: CASSLVVFVDEQYF. Based on the CDR3 plus reference TRBV7-8 and TRBJ2-7, the full variable domain is GAGVSQSPRYKVAKRGQDVALRCDPISGHVSLFWYQQALGQGPEFLTYFQNEAQLDKSGLPSDRFFAERPEGSVSTLKIQRTQQEDSAVYLCASSLVVFVDEQYFGPGTRLTVT.

J is TRBJ2-1 and V is TRBV10-3, with 10 bases matching TRBD2. CDR3 length: 14 amino acids. Germline V gives CDR1 ENHRY, CDR2 SYGVKD. After removal of 5 bases from V and 5 bases from J, the junction contained 3 bases not matched to a gene. In DNA, the CDR3 is TGTGCCATCAGTACTAGCGGGAAAGACAATGAGCAGTTCTTC. It yields the protein CAISTSGKDNEQFF.

The CDR3 DNA reads as TGTGCCAGCAGTCTCGGGACTAGGGTGATGGAAGGGCAGTTCTTC. Its protein is CASSLGTRVMEGQFF. V gene TRBV3-1 (or the pseudogene TRBV3-2) combines with J gene TRBJ2-1, with TRBD2 matching 8 bases. V lost 6 bases and J lost 12; bases outside the gene matches: 16. This CDR3 comprises 15 residues. Germline assignment: CDR1 LGHDT and CDR2 YNNKEL (reference sequence).

CDR3 loop: CASSPSGLNEKLFF. DNA of the CDR3: TGTGCCAGCAGTCCCTCCGGACTGAATGAAAAACTGTTTTTT. This chain uses TRBV7-2 with TRBJ1-4; D remains unclear. Trimming took off 6 bases at V and 5 bases at J, with 13 bases between the two ends. Germline CDR1 is SGHTA and CDR2 is FQGNSA. CDR3 length: 14 amino acids. The whole variable domain, remainder taken from reference TRBV7-2 and TRBJ1-4, is GAGVSQSPSNKVTEKGKDVELRCDPISGHTALYWYRQSLGQGLEFLIYFQGNSAPDKSGLPSDRFSAERTGGSVSTLTIQRTQQEDSAVYLCASSPSGLNEKLFFGSGTQLSVL.

This chain links TRBV28 with TRBJ1-2; tentative D call: TRBD1 (6 bases). The CDR3 length is 13 residues. The germline V gene encodes CDR1 MDHEN and CDR2 SYDVKM. Trimming stripped 7 bases from V and 1 base from J, with 10 bases between. Here the CDR3 DNA reads TGTGCCAGCACTACAGGGTTTAACTATGGCTACACCTTC. Translating gives CASTTGFNYGYTF.

This rearrangement joins TRBV7-2 to TRBJ2-3; TRBD2 agrees at 9 bases. CDR1 is SGHTA and CDR2 is FQGNSA in the germline V gene. V gave up 4 bases and J gave up 2 bases; unmatched junction bases: 7. The CDR3 has 16 amino acids. The CDR3 spells CASSSSGRTATDTQYF. CDR3 nucleotides: TGTGCCAGCAGCTCCAGCGGGAGGACGGCCACAGATACGCAGTATTTT.

The chain recombines TRBV4-3 with TRBJ2-7, with 8 bases that match TRBD1. V lost 0 bases and J lost 6; bases outside the gene matches: 16. Germline CDR1 reads LGHNA; CDR2 reads YSLEER. The CDR3 is 18 residues long. The CDR3 sequence is CASSQEGRTGGSAIEQYF. CDR3 bases: TGCGCCAGCAGCCAAGAAGGGCGTACAGGGGGATCGGCTATCGAGCAGTACTTC.

The chain combines TRBV5-1 with TRBJ2-3; unclear D gene. The V gene lost 2 bases and the J gene lost 5 bases, with 9 bases spanning the gap. This CDR3 has 13 residues. Germline assignment: CDR1 SGHRS and CDR2 YFSETQ. Here the CDR3 reads CASSFRLEDTQYF. CDR3 nucleotide sequence: TGCGCCAGCAGCTTCCGGCTGGAAGATACGCAGTATTTT.

The chain uses TRBV5-6 and TRBJ1-3; D gene uncertain. From germline, CDR1 is SGHDT and CDR2 YYEEEE. This CDR3 is 14 amino acids long. Deletions cut 0 bases from V and 4 bases from J, with 8 bases between. The DNA for the CDR3 is TGTGCCAGCAGCTTGGGCGGGTTCGGAAACACCATATATTTT. It translates to CASSLGGFGNTIYF.

The chain couples TRBV5-1 to TRBJ2-7; 10 nucleotides align to TRBD2. The CDR3 loop spans 14 amino acids. The V segment lost 0 bases and the J segment 4 bases; nucleotides outside the gene matches: 1. The germline CDR1 and CDR2 sequences are SGHRS and YFSETQ. This chain's CDR3 is CASSLATSGYEQYF. The CDR3 nucleotides read TGCGCCAGCAGCTTGGCGACTAGCGGGTACGAGCAGTACTTC.

This clone was seen a few times. The CDR3 here is CASRLLSNTGELFF. CDR3 sequence (DNA): TGTGCCAGCAGGCTGTTGTCGAACACCGGGGAGCTGTTTTTT. The V gene is TRBV2, the J gene TRBJ2-2; no firm D call. Germline values: CDR1 SNHLY, CDR2 FYNNEI. This CDR3 is built from 14 residues. Deletions cut 6 bases from V and 0 bases from J, with 8 bases between.

The V gene is TRBV7-2, the J gene TRBJ1-4; D gene uncertain. The V end was cut by 5 bases, the J end by 5 bases, with 18 bases between. The germline gives CDR1 SGHTA, CDR2 FQGNSA. The CDR3 totals 16 residues. The CDR3 loop is CASSLQGGPGNEKLFF. Here the CDR3 DNA reads TGTGCCAGCAGCCTACAAGGAGGCCCGGGGAATGAAAAACTGTTTTTT.